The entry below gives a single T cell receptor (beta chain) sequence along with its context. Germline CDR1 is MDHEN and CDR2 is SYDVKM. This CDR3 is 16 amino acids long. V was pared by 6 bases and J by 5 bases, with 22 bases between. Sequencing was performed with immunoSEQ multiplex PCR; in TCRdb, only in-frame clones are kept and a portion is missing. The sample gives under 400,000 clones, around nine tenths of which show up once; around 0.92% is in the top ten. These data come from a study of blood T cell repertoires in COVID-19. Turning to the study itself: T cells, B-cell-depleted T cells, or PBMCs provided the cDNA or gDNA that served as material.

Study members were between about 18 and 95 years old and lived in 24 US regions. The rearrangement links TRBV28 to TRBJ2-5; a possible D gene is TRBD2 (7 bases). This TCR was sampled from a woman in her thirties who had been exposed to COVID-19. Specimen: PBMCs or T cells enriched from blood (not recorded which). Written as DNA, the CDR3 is TGTGCCAGCAGCTGGCCCCACGCCAGGGGAGGGGAGACCCAGTACTTC. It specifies CASSWPHARGGETQYF.